This T cell receptor beta chain comes out of a study of Tregs in tolerant kidney transplant recipients. About the study: The nonmyeloablative bone marrow transplants came from related graft donors, with transient mixed chimerism. Regarding the study as a whole: Nucleotide sequences could not be compared across some patients' samples due to primer changes.

V was clipped by 6 bases and J by 6 bases; unmatched bases: 10. Germline-derived CDR1 and CDR2 are SNHLY and FYNNEI. CDR3 size: 15 residues. About this clone: Its antigen is unknown.

Assay used: immunoSEQ multiplex PCR; TCRdb lists only in-frame clones, some missing. This table holds about 110,000 clones, around 90% found once. Unstimulated regulatory T cells (CD4+CD25+CD127-), CD4+CD25- non-regulatory cells, CD4 and CD8 cells were FACS-sorted from thawed PBMCs. This clonotype was obtained from a human donor who received a combined kidney and bone marrow transplant. The J gene is TRBJ2-2, the V gene TRBV2; 7 bases match TRBD1. The source was CD4+ T cells from blood, collected before the transplant. DNA of the CDR3: TGTGCCAGCAGGGCAACAGGGGTAGGGGCCGGGGAGCTGTTTTTT. Protein: CASRATGVGAGELFF.